Below, one T cell receptor beta chain is given with its context. As handled by the study authors: Amplifying reference gene primers gave estimates of nucleated cell counts. The repertoire was sequenced with immunoSEQ multiplex PCR; TCRdb's copy has only in-frame clones and lacks some. D and trimming were read from the DNA, whereas the V and J calls and clone size are those reported in that table. The table records tens of thousands of clones, roughly 84% of them present only once. The sample belongs to a study of blood T cell repertoires in COVID-19. As for the study in general: Specimens from acute and convalescent COVID-19 originated in the United States, Italy and Spain.

The CDR3 spans 15 residues. Per the germline V gene, CDR1 is MNHNY and CDR2 is SVGAGI (reference sequence). Trimming removed 5 bases from V and 2 bases from J, with 12 bases in between. Sequenced: peripheral blood. The sequence came from a woman older than 75 in a cohort sampled during active or convalescent COVID-19. The chain carries TRBV6-6 and TRBJ2-2; tentative D call: TRBD2 (6 bases). CDR3 residues: CASSDGTFNTGELFF. The CDR3 DNA sequence: TGTGCCAGCAGTGACGGGACTTTTAACACCGGGGAGCTGTTTTTT.